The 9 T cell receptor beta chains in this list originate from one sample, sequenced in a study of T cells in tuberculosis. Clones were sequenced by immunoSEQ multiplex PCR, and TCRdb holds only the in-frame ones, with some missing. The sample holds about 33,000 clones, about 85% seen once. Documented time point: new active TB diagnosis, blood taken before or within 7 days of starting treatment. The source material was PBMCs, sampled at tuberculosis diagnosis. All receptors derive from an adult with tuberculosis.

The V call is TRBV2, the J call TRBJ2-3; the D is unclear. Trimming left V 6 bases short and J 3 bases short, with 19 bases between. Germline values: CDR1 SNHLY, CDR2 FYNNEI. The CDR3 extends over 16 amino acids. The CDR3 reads CASRATVAYGTDTQYF. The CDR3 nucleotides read TGTGCCAGCAGGGCAACTGTAGCCTATGGGACAGATACGCAGTATTTT.

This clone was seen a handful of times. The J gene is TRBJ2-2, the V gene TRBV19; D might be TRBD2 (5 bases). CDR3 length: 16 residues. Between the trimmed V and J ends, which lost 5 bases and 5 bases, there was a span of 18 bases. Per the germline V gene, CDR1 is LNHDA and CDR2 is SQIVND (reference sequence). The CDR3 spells CASSSMTNSGTGELFF. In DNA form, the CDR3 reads TGTGCCAGTAGTTCAATGACTAACTCGGGGACCGGGGAGCTGTTTTTT.

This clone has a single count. CDR3 in DNA: TGCGCCAGCAGCCTCGACAGACGGAACACTGAAGCTTTCTTT. Translated: CASSLDRRNTEAFF. This rearrangement joins TRBV4-3 to TRBJ1-1, with a possible D match to TRBD1 (5 bases). Trimming pared 4 bases from V and 1 base from J, leaving 10 bases between. The CDR3 runs 14 residues. Germline V gene lookup returns CDR1 LGHNA and CDR2 YSLEER.

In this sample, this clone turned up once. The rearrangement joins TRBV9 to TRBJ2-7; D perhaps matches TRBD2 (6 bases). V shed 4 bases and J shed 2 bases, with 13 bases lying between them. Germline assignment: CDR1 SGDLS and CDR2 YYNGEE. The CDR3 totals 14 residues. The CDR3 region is CASSSTGGTYEQYF. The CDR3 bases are TGTGCCAGCAGCTCGACGGGCGGGACCTACGAGCAGTACTTC.

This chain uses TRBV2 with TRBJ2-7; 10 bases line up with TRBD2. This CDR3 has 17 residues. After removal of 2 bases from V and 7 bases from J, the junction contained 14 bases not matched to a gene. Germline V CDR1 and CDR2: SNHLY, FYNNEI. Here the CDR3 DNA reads TGTGCCAGCAGTGAATCACTAGCGGGGCCACCCCCTTTAGAGCAGTACTTC. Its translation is CASSESLAGPPPLEQYF.

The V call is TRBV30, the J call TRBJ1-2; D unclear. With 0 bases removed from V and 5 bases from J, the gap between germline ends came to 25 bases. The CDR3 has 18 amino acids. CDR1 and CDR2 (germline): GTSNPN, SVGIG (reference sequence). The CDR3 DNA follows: TGTGCCTGGAGTGTACCGGGCGGGGTGGCCCCCCTGCCTTATGGCTACACCTTC. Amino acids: CAWSVPGGVAPLPYGYTF.

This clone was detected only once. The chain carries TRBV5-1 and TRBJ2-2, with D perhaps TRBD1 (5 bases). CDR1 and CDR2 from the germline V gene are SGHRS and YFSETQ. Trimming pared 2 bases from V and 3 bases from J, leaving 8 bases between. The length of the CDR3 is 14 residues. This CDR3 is CASSFDSYTGELFF. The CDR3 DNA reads TGCGCCAGCAGCTTTGACAGCTACACCGGGGAGCTGTTTTTT. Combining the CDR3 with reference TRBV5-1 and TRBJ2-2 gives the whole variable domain KAGVTQTPRYLIKTRGQQVTLSCSPISGHRSVSWYQQTPGQGLQFLFEYFSETQRNKGNFPGRFSGRQFSNSRSEMNVSTLELGDSALYLCASSFDSYTGELFFGEGSRLTVL.

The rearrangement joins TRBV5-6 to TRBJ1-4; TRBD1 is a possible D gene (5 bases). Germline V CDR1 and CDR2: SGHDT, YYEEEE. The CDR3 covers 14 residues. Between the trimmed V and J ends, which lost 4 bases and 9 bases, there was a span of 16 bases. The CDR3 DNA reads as TGTGCCAGCAGCACCTGGTCACAGGCCCAAAAACTGTTTTTT. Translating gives CASSTWSQAQKLFF.

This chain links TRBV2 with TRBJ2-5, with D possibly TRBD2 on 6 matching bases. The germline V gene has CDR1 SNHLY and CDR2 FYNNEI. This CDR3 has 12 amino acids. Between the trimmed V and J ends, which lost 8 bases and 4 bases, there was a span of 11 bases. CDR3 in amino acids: CASCGGVETQYF. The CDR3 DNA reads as TGTGCCAGCTGCGGCGGGGTAGAGACCCAGTACTTC.